The 23 T cell receptor beta chains given below trace back to one sample, sequenced in a study of blood T cell repertoires in COVID-19. TCRdb's table, derived via immunoSEQ multiplex PCR, lists solely in-frame clones and lacks some. The table has a few hundred thousand clones, 75% to 85% seen once. Sequencing used peripheral blood. Receptor source: a man aged 50 or older with active or convalescent COVID-19.

This clone appeared once. The gene calls are TRBV19 and TRBJ2-3; 8 nucleotides match TRBD1. From germline, CDR1 is LNHDA and CDR2 SQIVND (reference sequence). The CDR3 totals 15 residues. Trimming took 6 bases from V and 1 from J; bases not matched to a gene: 6. The CDR3 reads CASRRTGLRTDTQYF. The CDR3 region has the DNA TGTGCCAGTAGGCGGACAGGGCTACGCACAGATACGCAGTATTTT.

The V call is TRBV30, the J call TRBJ1-1; D possibly corresponds to TRBD1 (5 bases). V lost 2 bases, J lost 10 bases, and 17 bases lay in between. Germline-derived CDR1 and CDR2 are GTSNPN and SVGIG (reference sequence). The CDR3 length is 13 residues. In nucleotides, the CDR3 is TGTGCCTGGAGTCCCCAGCATTGGGGGGGAGCTTTCTTT. Residues: CAWSPQHWGGAFF.

The chain combines TRBV7-9 with TRBJ2-1; D remains ambiguous. This CDR3 is 18 amino acids long. V shed 7 bases and J shed 6 bases, with 28 bases lying between them. Germline V gene sequence: CDR1 SEHNR, CDR2 FQNEAQ (reference sequence). DNA of the CDR3: TGTGCCAGCACCCTACAACGAGGCCCCGAACAACTACGCAATGAGCAGTTCTTC. Its protein is CASTLQRGPEQLRNEQFF.

V gene TRBV7-9 combines with J gene TRBJ1-2; TRBD1 might be the D (6 bases). The CDR3 runs 15 residues. Germline CDR1 and CDR2: SEHNR and FQNEAQ (reference sequence). V lost 7 bases to trimming and J lost 0 bases, with 15 bases between them. The CDR3 bases are TGTGCCAGCACCCCCCGCGGGGGCTCTAACTATGGCTACACCTTC. This codes for CASTPRGGSNYGYTF.

Comment on this clone: Different DNA sequences within this sample yield the same CDR3. This chain links TRBV19 with TRBJ1-5; D is perhaps TRBD1 (5 bases). V was cut by 6 bases and J by 1 base, with 13 bases left in between. Germline loops: CDR1 LNHDA, CDR2 SQIVND (reference sequence). The CDR3 runs 15 residues. The CDR3 sequence is CASRLTGTSNQPQHF. CDR3 nucleotides: TGTGCCAGTAGGCTAACAGGCACAAGCAATCAGCCCCAGCATTTT.

There are a few counts of this clone. This chain links TRBV3-1 (or the pseudogene TRBV3-2) with TRBJ1-2; 7 bases map to TRBD1. The V gene end was trimmed by 4 bases and the J gene end by 5 bases; junction bases not matched to a gene: 4. Germline CDR1 and CDR2: LGHDT and YNNKEL (reference sequence). The CDR3 has 13 residues. In DNA, the CDR3 is TGTGCCAGCAGCCGGGGACAGCCTTATGGCTACACCTTC. Translation gives CASSRGQPYGYTF.

The chain combines TRBV9 with TRBJ2-3; 7 bases fit TRBD1. With V trimmed by 6 bases and J by 4 bases, 11 bases remained unmatched. The germline gives CDR1 SGDLS, CDR2 YYNGEE. The CDR3 spans 15 residues. The CDR3 protein is CASTRTGFGPDTQYF. The DNA for the CDR3 is TGTGCCAGCACTCGGACAGGATTTGGGCCAGATACGCAGTATTTT.

The chain couples TRBV7-2 to TRBJ2-4; TRBD1 might be the D (6 bases). The CDR3 is 14 amino acids. From germline, CDR1 is SGHTA and CDR2 FQGNSA. V was trimmed by 5 bases and J by 7 bases, leaving 15 bases between them. CDR3 protein: CASSPSRTANIQYF. CDR3 bases: TGTGCCAGCAGCCCGTCTAGGACAGCTAACATTCAGTACTTC.

The chain links TRBV7-9 to TRBJ2-5, with 10 bases matching TRBD2. After removal of 1 base from V and 5 bases from J, the junction contained 10 bases not matched to a gene. The length of the CDR3 is 17 residues. CDR1 and CDR2 (germline): SEHNR, FQNEAQ (reference sequence). In DNA, the CDR3 is TGTGCCAGCAGCTTAGGGCCTAGCGGGAGTGCCCCTGAGACCCAGTACTTC. Translated, it gives CASSLGPSGSAPETQYF. Variable domain in full (rest from reference TRBV7-9 and TRBJ2-5): DTGVSQNPRHKITKRGQNVTFRCDPISEHNRLYWYRQTLGQGPEFLTYFQNEAQLEKSRLLSDRFSAERPKGSFSTLEIQRTEQGDSAMYLCASSLGPSGSAPETQYFGPGTRLLVL.

The CDR3 loop is CASSLAGGAYEQYF. For the CDR3, the DNA is TGTGCCAGCAGCTTAGCGGGGGGGGCCTACGAGCAGTACTTC. V usage is TRBV11-2 and J usage is TRBJ2-7, with 8 bases identical to TRBD2. The CDR3 has 14 amino acids. Germline loops: CDR1 SGHAT, CDR2 FQNNGV. V was clipped by 1 base and J by 2 bases; unmatched bases: 1.

The chain carries TRBV2 and TRBJ2-1; 8 nucleotides line up with TRBD2. V lost 6 bases, J lost 1 base, and 17 bases stayed unmatched. The CDR3 is 19 amino acids. Germline values: CDR1 SNHLY, CDR2 FYNNEI. The DNA of the CDR3 is TGTGCCAGCAGCTCCTCCCGGCGGGAGGCCCTGGGGTCCTACAATGAGCAGTTCTTC. Its translation: CASSSSRREALGSYNEQFF.

The rearrangement joins TRBV24-1 to TRBJ2-5, with D possibly TRBD1 on 6 matching bases. The germline V gene has CDR1 KGHDR and CDR2 SFDVKD. Deletions cut 4 bases from V and 2 bases from J, with 16 bases between. There are 16 residues in the CDR3. The CDR3 DNA is TGTGCCACCAGTGAGGCCCCGGGACATGTACAAGAGACCCAGTACTTC. As protein: CATSEAPGHVQETQYF.

This rearrangement joins TRBV25-1 to TRBJ2-1, with TRBD2 as a possible D gene (7 bases). V shed 5 bases and J shed 12 bases, with 26 bases lying between them. CDR1 is MGHDK, CDR2 SYGVNS, per germline. This CDR3 is built from 16 residues. The CDR3 spells CASSQLGVVARGGQFF. For the CDR3, the DNA is TGTGCCAGCAGTCAGCTTGGGGTTGTCGCGAGGGGGGGGCAGTTCTTC.

This clone was seen a handful of times. This chain uses TRBV9 with TRBJ2-7; TRBD1 might be the D (5 bases). Deletions cut 0 bases from V and 3 bases from J, with 13 bases between. The CDR3 runs 15 residues. The V gene's germline CDR1 is SGDLS and CDR2 YYNGEE. CDR3 bases: TGTGCCAGCAGCGTAGGAGCCGGCAGGGACTACGAGCAGTACTTC. This codes for CASSVGAGRDYEQYF.

This clone showed up just once. The chain couples TRBV12-5 to TRBJ2-3; 14 bases are a match to TRBD2. The length of the CDR3 is 17 residues. CDR1 and CDR2 from the germline V gene are LGHNT and FRNRAP. The ends lost 1 base at V and 6 bases at J; junction bases unmatched: 6. CDR3 DNA: TGTGCTAGTGGTTTGGGTGGACTAGCGGGAGGAGTGGATACGCAGTATTTT. Its translation is CASGLGGLAGGVDTQYF.

This chain links TRBV5-6 with TRBJ1-1; no firm D call. The CDR3 contains 16 residues. In germline, CDR1 is SGHDT, CDR2 YYEEEE. The V end lost 2 bases, the J end lost 4 bases, and 18 bases lay between the germline ends. CDR3 sequence (DNA): TGTGCCAGCAGCTTTCGGGATAGGCCTTTTATCACTGAAGCTTTCTTT. Translating gives CASSFRDRPFITEAFF.

This clone appeared a single time. The chain carries TRBV30 and TRBJ2-3; 7 bases align to TRBD2. Germline values: CDR1 GTSNPN, CDR2 SVGIG (reference sequence). The CDR3 length is 15 residues. The ends lost 3 bases at V and 6 bases at J; junction bases unmatched: 12. The CDR3 here is CAWRDPRETVDTQYF. DNA for the CDR3: TGTGCCTGGAGAGACCCGCGGGAGACCGTGGATACGCAGTATTTT.

The rearrangement uses TRBV6-1 and TRBJ2-7; 12 bases are a match to TRBD2. V lost 3 bases and J lost 4; bases outside the gene matches: 7. The CDR3 is 16 residues long. CDR1 is MNHNS and CDR2 is SASEGT in the germline V gene. The CDR3 DNA reads as TGTGCCAGCAGTGAGCTGACTAGCGGGAGTAGATACGAGCAGTACTTC. This translates into CASSELTSGSRYEQYF.

Comments on this clone: The sample holds other DNA sequences that translate to the same CDR3. The chain joins TRBV27 to TRBJ1-1; D perhaps matches TRBD1 (6 bases). The CDR3 has 15 residues. V gave up 0 bases and J gave up 1 base, with 9 bases separating them. The germline V gene has CDR1 MNHEY and CDR2 SMNVEV (reference sequence). CDR3 nucleotide sequence: TGTGCCAGCAGTTTATCGGGGGCAGGGAACACTGAAGCTTTCTTT. Translated, it gives CASSLSGAGNTEAFF.

The chain employs TRBV21-1 and TRBJ1-1; whether TRBD1, the table's D call, matches the DNA was not checked. TRBV21-1 is a pseudogene. The CDR3 runs to 16 residues. The CDR3 DNA sequence: TGTGCCAGCAGCACTTTTCCGGGACAGGGTGGCACTGAAGCTTTCTTT. It codes for CASSTFPGQGGTEAFF.

The rearrangement links TRBV3-1 (or the pseudogene TRBV3-2) to TRBJ2-7; TRBD1 agrees at 10 bases. The CDR3 extends over 16 amino acids. The V gene end was trimmed by 0 bases and the J gene end by 1 base; junction bases not matched to a gene: 3. Germline CDR1 reads LGHDT; CDR2 reads YNNKEL (reference sequence). The CDR3 loop reads CASSQDWTGGSYEQYF. The CDR3 coding sequence is TGTGCCAGCAGCCAAGATTGGACAGGGGGATCCTACGAGCAGTACTTC.

This rearrangement joins TRBV19 to TRBJ1-6, with D perhaps TRBD1 (5 bases). CDR3 length: 13 amino acids. CDR1 LNHDA and CDR2 SQIVND come from the germline V gene (reference sequence). The ends were cut back, 10 bases at V and 6 bases at J, with 13 bases in the middle. CDR3 nucleotides: TGTGCCACTAGAGACAGTCCTAATTCACCCCTCCACTTT. It encodes CATRDSPNSPLHF.

J is TRBJ2-3 and V is TRBV2; 7 bases align to TRBD1. The J segment lost 3 bases and the V segment lost 6 bases, leaving 9 bases of the junction unmatched. Germline V CDR1 and CDR2: SNHLY, FYNNEI. The CDR3 covers 15 residues. CDR3 DNA: TGTGCCAGCAGCCAGGGACAGCCTAAAACAGATACGCAGTATTTT. It codes for CASSQGQPKTDTQYF.